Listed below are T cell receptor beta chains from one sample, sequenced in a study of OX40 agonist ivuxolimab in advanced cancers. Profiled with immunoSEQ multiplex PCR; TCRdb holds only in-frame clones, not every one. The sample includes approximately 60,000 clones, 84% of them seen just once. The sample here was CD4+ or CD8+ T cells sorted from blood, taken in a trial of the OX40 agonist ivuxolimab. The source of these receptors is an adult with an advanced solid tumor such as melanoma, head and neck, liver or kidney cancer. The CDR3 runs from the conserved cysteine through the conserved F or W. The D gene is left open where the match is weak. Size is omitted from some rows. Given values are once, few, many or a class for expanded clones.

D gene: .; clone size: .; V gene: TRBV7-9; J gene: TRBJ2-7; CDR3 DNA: TGTGCCAGCAGTTCGTTCCCGGACGGGGGCTACGAGCAGTACTTC; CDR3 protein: CASSSFPDGGYEQYF
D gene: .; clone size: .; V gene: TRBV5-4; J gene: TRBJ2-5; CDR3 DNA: TGTGCCAGCAGCTCCACAGGGAGCCAAGAGACCCAGTACTTC; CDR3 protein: CASSSTGSQETQYF
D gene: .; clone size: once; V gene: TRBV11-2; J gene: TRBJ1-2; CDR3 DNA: TGTGCCAGCAGCTTAGAGGGGGCCGGCTACACCTTC; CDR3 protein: CASSLEGAGYTF
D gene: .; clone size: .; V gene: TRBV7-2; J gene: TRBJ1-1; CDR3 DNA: TGTGCCAGCAGCTTAAGTGGGCAAGCTTTCTTT; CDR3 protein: CASSLSGQAFF
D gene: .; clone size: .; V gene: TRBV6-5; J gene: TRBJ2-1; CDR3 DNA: TGTGCCAGCAGATCCGGGACGAACAATGAGCAGTTCTTC; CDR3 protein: CASRSGTNNEQFF
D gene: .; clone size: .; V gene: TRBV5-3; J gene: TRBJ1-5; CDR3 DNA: TGTGCCAGAAAGGGACGGCCCCAGCATTTT; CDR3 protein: CARKGRPQHF
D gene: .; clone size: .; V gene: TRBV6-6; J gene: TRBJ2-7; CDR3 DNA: TGTGCCAGCAGTATGACAGGATTCTCCTACGAGCAGTACTTC; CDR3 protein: CASSMTGFSYEQYF
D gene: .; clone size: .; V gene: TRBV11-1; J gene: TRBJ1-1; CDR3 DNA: TGTGCCAGCAGCGGAGACCAGAACACTGAAGCTTTCTTT; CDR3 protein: CASSGDQNTEAFF
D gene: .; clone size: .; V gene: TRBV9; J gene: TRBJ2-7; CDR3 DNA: TGTGCCAGCAGCGTAGAGTCGGGGACCGAGCAGTACTTC; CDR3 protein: CASSVESGTEQYF
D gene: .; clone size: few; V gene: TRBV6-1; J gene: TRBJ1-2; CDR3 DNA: TGTGCCAGCAGTGAAGAGGGCAGCCTAGGTGGCTACACCTTC; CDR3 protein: CASSEEGSLGGYTF
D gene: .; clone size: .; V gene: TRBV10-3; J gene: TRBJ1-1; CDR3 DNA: TGTGCCATCAGTGATGGGGAGAACACTGAAGCTTTCTTT; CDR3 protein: CAISDGENTEAFF
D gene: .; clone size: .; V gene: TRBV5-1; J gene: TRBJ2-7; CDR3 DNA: TGCGCCAGCAGCTTAGGGGGTGACGAGCAGTACTTC; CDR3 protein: CASSLGGDEQYF
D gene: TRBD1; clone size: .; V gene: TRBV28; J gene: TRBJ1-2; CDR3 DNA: TGTGCCAGCAGTTTCGAGGGACAGGGGGCCATGGAATATGGCTACACCTTC; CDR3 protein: CASSFEGQGAMEYGYTF
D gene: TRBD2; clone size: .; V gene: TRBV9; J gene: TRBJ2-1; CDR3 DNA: TGTGCCAGCAGCGCAGGGACTAGCGGAGGGAGTGAGCAGTTCTTC; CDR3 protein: CASSAGTSGGSEQFF
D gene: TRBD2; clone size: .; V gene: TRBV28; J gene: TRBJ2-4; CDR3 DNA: TGTGCCAGCAGTATACTAGCGGGGGGGCGGAACATTCAGTACTTC; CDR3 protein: CASSILAGGRNIQYF
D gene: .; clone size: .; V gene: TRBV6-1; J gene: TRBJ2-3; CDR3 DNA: TGTGCCAGCAGTGATGGAGGAGGAGATACGCAGTATTTT; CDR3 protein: CASSDGGGDTQYF
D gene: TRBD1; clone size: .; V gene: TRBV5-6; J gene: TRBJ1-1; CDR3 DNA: TGTGCCAACCAGACAGGGAGAAACACTGAAGCTTTCTTT; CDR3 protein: CANQTGRNTEAFF
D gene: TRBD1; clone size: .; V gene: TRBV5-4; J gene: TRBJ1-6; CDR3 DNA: TGTGCCAGCAGCCAGGACAGGGCCTTCAATTCACCCCTCCACTTT; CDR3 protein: CASSQDRAFNSPLHF
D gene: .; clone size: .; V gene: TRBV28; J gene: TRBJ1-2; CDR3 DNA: TGTGCCAGCAGTTTACGGAGTACGGGGGCGGATGGCTACACCTTC; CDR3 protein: CASSLRSTGADGYTF
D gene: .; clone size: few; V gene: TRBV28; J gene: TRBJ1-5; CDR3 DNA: TGCGCCAGCAGTTCCCGCCTTTTGACCCAGCATTTT; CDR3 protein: CASSSRLLTQHF
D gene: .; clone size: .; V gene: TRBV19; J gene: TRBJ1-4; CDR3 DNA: TGTGCCAGTAGTATAGCGGCCGGGACGGCGAATGAAAAACTGTTTTTT; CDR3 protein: CASSIAAGTANEKLFF
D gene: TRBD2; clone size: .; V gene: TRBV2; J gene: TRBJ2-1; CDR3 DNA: TGTGCCAGCAGTGTATTGGCCCCGCTAGCGGGAGGAAGTGAGCAGTTCTTC; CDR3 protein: CASSVLAPLAGGSEQFF
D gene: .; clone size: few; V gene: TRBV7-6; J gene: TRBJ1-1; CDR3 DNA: TGTGCCAGCAGCTTTAGTTCCGTGAACACTGAAGCTTTCTTT; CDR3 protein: CASSFSSVNTEAFF
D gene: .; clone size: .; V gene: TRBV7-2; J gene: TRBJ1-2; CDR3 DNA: TGTGCCAGCAGCTCCGGGACAATCTATGGCTACACCTTC; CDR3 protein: CASSSGTIYGYTF
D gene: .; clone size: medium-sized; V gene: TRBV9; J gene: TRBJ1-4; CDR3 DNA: TGTGCCAGCAGCGTATATGCCAGTAATGAAAAACTGTTTTTT; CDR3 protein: CASSVYASNEKLFF
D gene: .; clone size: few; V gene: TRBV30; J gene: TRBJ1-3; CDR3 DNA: TGTGCCTGGAGTGTAAAAGGTCTGGGCGGAAACACCATATATTTT; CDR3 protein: CAWSVKGLGGNTIYF